The 12 T cell receptor beta chains below all came from one sample that was sequenced in a study of cytomegalovirus exposure and HLA in healthy donors. The study ran its PCR with 60 Vbeta and 13 Jbeta primers. This table comes from immunoSEQ multiplex PCR, and its TCRdb copy is limited to in-frame clones, with some not included. The profile covers about 140,000 clones, with around 79% appearing a single time and 3.1% taken by the ten largest. The material sequenced was PBMCs. The source of these receptors is a female donor in good health and CMV-seronegative.

The count of this clone is one. This chain joins TRBV12-5 and TRBJ1-1, with no clear D. The CDR3 covers 14 residues. V lost 5 bases and J lost 5, with 15 bases in between. The germline gives CDR1 LGHNT, CDR2 FRNRAP. The CDR3, as DNA: TGTGCTAGTGGTCTAAGGTCGAGAGGAACTGAAGCTTTCTTT. Protein product: CASGLRSRGTEAFF.

V and J are TRBV7-2 and TRBJ1-2, with D possibly being TRBD1 (6 bases). This CDR3 has 15 residues. V was pared by 6 bases and J by 0 bases, with 14 bases between. The V gene's germline CDR1 is SGHTA and CDR2 FQGNSA. CDR3 protein: CASRLDRTSNYGYTF. The CDR3 nucleotides are TGTGCCAGCAGGCTTGACAGGACTTCTAACTATGGCTACACCTTC.

The rearrangement uses TRBV7-8 and TRBJ1-1; D possibly corresponds to TRBD1 (5 bases). Looked up from germline, CDR1 is SGHVS and CDR2 is FQNEAQ. Trimming shortened V by 10 bases and J by 8 bases, and 20 bases separated the two germline ends. There are 13 residues in the CDR3. CDR3 in DNA: TGTGCCACTAAACCCATGGGGCCCACGGAAGCTTTCTTT. Translating it yields CATKPMGPTEAFF.

This sequence joins TRBV29-1 and TRBJ2-5, with D perhaps matching TRBD2 (5 bases). From germline, CDR1 is SQVTM and CDR2 ANQGSEA. This CDR3 region has 13 residues. Trimming removed 4 bases from V and 2 bases from J, with 11 bases in between. For the CDR3, the DNA is TGCAGCGTTGTCTGGCGGGCGCAAGAGACCCAGTACTTC. Amino acids: CSVVWRAQETQYF.

The chain uses TRBV5-5 and TRBJ1-1, with D unclear. The germline V gene has CDR1 SGHKS and CDR2 YYEKEE (reference sequence). CDR3 length: 14 residues. Trimming cost V 2 bases and J 0 bases, with 8 bases left between them. The CDR3 DNA is TGTGCCAGCAGCTTACAGAGACTGAACACTGAAGCTTTCTTT. This translates into CASSLQRLNTEAFF.

CDR3 DNA sequence: TGTGCCAGCAGTGAACCGCCCTCACAGGGGTCCACCTACGAGCAGTACTTC. Amino acids: CASSEPPSQGSTYEQYF. The rearrangement links TRBV6-1 to TRBJ2-7, with 7 bases that match TRBD1. CDR1 and CDR2 from the germline V gene are MNHNS and SASEGT. V lost 2 bases, J lost 2 bases, and 12 bases stayed unmatched. The length of the CDR3 is 17 residues.

The chain combines TRBV30 with TRBJ1-2; D is uncertain. CDR3 length equals 12 residues. Germline-derived CDR1 and CDR2 are GTSNPN and SVGIG (reference sequence). V dropped 5 bases and J dropped 8 bases, with 15 bases sitting between them. The CDR3 nucleotides read TGTGCCTGGCGGTCCGGGGTTGGAGGCTACACCTTC. Translating it yields CAWRSGVGGYTF. The entire variable domain, with the rest obtained from reference TRBV30 and TRBJ1-2, is as follows: SQTIHQWPATLVQPVGSPLSLECTVEGTSNPNLYWYRQAAGRGLQLLFYSVGIGQISSEVPQNLSASRPQDRQFILSSKKLLLSDSGFYLCAWRSGVGGYTFGSGTRLTVV.

The chain is built from TRBV7-3 and TRBJ2-1; TRBD2 agrees at 7 bases. The CDR3 sequence is 15 residues long. J lost 9 bases, V lost 2 bases, and 10 bases had no gene match. The germline V gene encodes CDR1 SGHTA and CDR2 FQGTGA. The CDR3 protein is CASSLDGSGEIEQFF. Written as DNA, the CDR3 is TGTGCCAGCAGCTTAGATGGGAGCGGGGAGATTGAGCAGTTCTTC.

V and J are TRBV6-1 and TRBJ2-4; 8 positions match TRBD1. This CDR3 spans 12 amino acids. After removal of 4 bases from V and 15 bases from J, the junction contained 8 bases not matched to a gene. In germline, CDR1 is MNHNS, CDR2 SASEGT. The CDR3 protein is CASSGTGRSLYF. The CDR3 region has the DNA TGTGCCAGCAGTGGGACAGGGCGCTCGTTGTACTTC.

This sequence joins TRBV7-9 and TRBJ2-1, with 8 bases fitting TRBD1. V shed 3 bases and J 7 bases; nucleotides not matched to a gene: 5. Germline lookup yields CDR1 SEHNR and CDR2 FQNEAQ (reference sequence). The CDR3 runs to 14 residues. The CDR3 reads CASSFRRQGNEQFF. For the CDR3, the DNA is TGTGCCAGCAGCTTCAGAAGACAGGGGAATGAGCAGTTCTTC.

The chain combines TRBV30 with TRBJ2-1; possibly TRBD1 for D (6 bases). Trimming left V 0 bases short and J 14 bases short, with 20 bases between. Germline lookup yields CDR1 GTSNPN and CDR2 SVGIG (reference sequence). The CDR3 length is 14 residues. The CDR3 sequence: CAWSVPTGNVEKFF. Here the CDR3 DNA reads TGTGCCTGGAGTGTACCGACAGGTAATGTGGAAAAGTTCTTC. The whole variable domain, filled in from reference TRBV30 and TRBJ2-1, reads SQTIHQWPATLVQPVGSPLSLECTVEGTSNPNLYWYRQAAGRGLQLLFYSVGIGQISSEVPQNLSASRPQDRQFILSSKKLLLSDSGFYLCAWSVPTGNVEKFFGPGTRLTVL.

This chain joins TRBV2 and TRBJ2-5; TRBD1 matches at 8 bases. CDR3 size: 14 residues. CDR1 and CDR2 from the germline V gene are SNHLY and FYNNEI. The V gene end was trimmed by 5 bases and the J gene end by 3 bases; junction bases not matched to a gene: 5. The CDR3: CASSRETGEETQYF. CDR3 in DNA: TGTGCCAGCAGTCGCGAGACAGGGGAAGAGACCCAGTACTTC. The full variable domain, with the rest looked up from reference TRBV2 and TRBJ2-5, is EPEVTQTPSHQVTQMGQEVILRCVPISNHLYFYWYRQILGQKVEFLVSFYNNEISEKSEIFDDQFSVERPDGSNFTLKIRSTKLEDSAMYFCASSRETGEETQYFGPGTRLLVL.